The source of this T cell receptor (beta chain) is a study of blood T cell repertoires in COVID-19. V lost 2 bases to trimming and J lost 4 bases, with 18 bases between them. The CDR3 is 15 residues long. Germline-derived CDR1 and CDR2 are GTSNPN and SVGIG (reference sequence). Repertoires were generated with immunoSEQ multiplex PCR, while TCRdb's copy carries only in-frame clones and drops some. This table has roughly 160,000 clones, roughly 91% appearing once. The origin of this receptor is a young man with COVID-19, enrolled during active disease. V usage is TRBV30 and J usage is TRBJ2-7, with D possibly TRBD2 on 6 matching bases. Input material: peripheral blood. The CDR3 region has the DNA TGTGCCTGGAGTCGCCGCTGGACTAATTCTTACGAGCAGTACTTC. It encodes CAWSRRWTNSYEQYF.